Given below is one T cell receptor beta chain in context. Its antigen remains unknown. This record belongs to a study of cytomegalovirus exposure and HLA in healthy donors. Study-wide results and limits: Earlier analysis looked at TCR beta V segments, and most were productive about 87% or about 30% of the time. Some segments of the V type, notably TRBV6-2 and TRBV6-3, were excluded as indistinguishable. Analyses of presence and absence presupposed an approximately uniform sequencing depth across donors.

The CDR3 contains 14 residues. With 6 bases removed from V and 8 bases from J, the gap between germline ends came to 16 bases. The germline CDR1 and CDR2 sequences are SGHTA and FQGTGA. PCR involved 60 Vbeta and 13 Jbeta primers. This table comes from immunoSEQ multiplex PCR, and its TCRdb copy is limited to in-frame clones, with some not included. This sample has over 150,000 clones, with 77% found just once. Sample: PBMCs. The origin of this receptor is a woman in her fifties or sixties in good health and CMV-seropositive. The rearrangement joins TRBV7-3 to TRBJ2-2, with D perhaps TRBD1 (6 bases). CDR3 nucleotides: TGTGCCAGCAGGGCGACAGGTTTTAATGGGGAGCTGTTTTTT. Encoded protein: CASRATGFNGELFF.